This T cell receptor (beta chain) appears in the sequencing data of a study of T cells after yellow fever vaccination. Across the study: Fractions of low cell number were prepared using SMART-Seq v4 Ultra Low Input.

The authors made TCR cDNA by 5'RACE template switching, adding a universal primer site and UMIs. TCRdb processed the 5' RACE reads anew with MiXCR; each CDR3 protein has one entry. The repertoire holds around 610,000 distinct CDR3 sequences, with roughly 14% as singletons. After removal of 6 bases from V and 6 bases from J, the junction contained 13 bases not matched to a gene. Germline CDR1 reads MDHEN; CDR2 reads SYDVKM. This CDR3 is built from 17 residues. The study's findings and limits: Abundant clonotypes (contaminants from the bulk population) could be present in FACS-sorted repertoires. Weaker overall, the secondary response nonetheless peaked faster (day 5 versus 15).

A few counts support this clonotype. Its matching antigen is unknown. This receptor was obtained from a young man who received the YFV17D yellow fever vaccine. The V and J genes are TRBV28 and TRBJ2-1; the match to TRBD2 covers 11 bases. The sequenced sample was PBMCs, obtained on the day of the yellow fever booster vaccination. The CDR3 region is CASRPTLGTSGRNEQFF. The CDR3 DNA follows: TGTGCCAGCAGACCAACTCTCGGGACTAGCGGCCGCAATGAGCAGTTCTTC.